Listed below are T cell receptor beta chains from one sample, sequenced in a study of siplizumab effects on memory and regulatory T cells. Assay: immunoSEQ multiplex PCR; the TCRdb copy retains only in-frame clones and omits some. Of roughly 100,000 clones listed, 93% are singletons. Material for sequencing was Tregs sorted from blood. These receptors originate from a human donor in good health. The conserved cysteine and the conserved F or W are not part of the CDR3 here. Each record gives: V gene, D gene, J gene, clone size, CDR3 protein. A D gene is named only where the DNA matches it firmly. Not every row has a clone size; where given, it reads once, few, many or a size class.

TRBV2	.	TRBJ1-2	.	ASSEWTDNYGYT
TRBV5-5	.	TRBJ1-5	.	ASSRTPPPGNQPQH
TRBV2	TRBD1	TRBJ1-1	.	ASSEWTGFGNTEAF
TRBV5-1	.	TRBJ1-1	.	ASSLGAEAF
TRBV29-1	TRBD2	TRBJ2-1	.	SVALGTSGRNEQF
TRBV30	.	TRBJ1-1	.	AWEGGGRTEAF
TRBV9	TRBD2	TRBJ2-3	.	ASSVGGSDTQY
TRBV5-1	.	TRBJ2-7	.	ASSSPGQTSSYEQY
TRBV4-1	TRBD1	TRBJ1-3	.	ASSQVQGAGNTIY
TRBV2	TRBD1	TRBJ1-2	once	ASSATGAVYGYT
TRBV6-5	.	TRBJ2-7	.	ASSYVGLSYEQY
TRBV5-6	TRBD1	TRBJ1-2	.	ASSLDRAYGYT
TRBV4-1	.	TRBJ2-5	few	ASSPTGQRGRGRNQY